The 31 T cell receptor beta chains presented below share a single source sample, sequenced in a study of blood T cell repertoires in COVID-19. Assay used: immunoSEQ multiplex PCR; TCRdb lists only in-frame clones, some missing. The table lists 80,000 or so clones, 82% of them singletons. The specimen sequenced was peripheral blood. The receptors shown here come from a woman in her 70s with acute or convalescent COVID-19.

The gene calls are TRBV20-1 and TRBJ2-5, with 9 positions matching TRBD2. Per germline, CDR1 DFQATT and CDR2 SNEGSKA (reference sequence). The CDR3 has 13 amino acids. The V segment lost 6 bases and the J segment 1 base; nucleotides outside the gene matches: 3. The CDR3 DNA reads TGCAGTGCCAGTAGCGGGGGCCAAGAGACCCAGTACTTC. As protein: CSASSGGQETQYF.

The chain employs TRBV2 and TRBJ2-7; 7 positions agree with TRBD1. CDR1 SNHLY and CDR2 FYNNEI come from the germline V gene. J was trimmed by 2 bases and V by 9 bases; bases with no gene match: 7. The CDR3 length is 13 residues. The CDR3 sequence: CARGPGQTYEQYF. In DNA form, the CDR3 reads TGTGCCAGGGGACCGGGACAGACCTACGAGCAGTACTTC.

The rearrangement uses TRBV29-1 and TRBJ2-5; maybe TRBD2 (5 bases). The length of the CDR3 is 14 residues. V lost 4 bases to trimming and J lost 5 bases, with 17 bases between them. Per the germline V gene, CDR1 is SQVTM and CDR2 is ANQGSEA. The CDR3 coding sequence is TGCAGCGTTGTAGCGCCCCTAGTTGGGGAGACCCAGTACTTC. Residues: CSVVAPLVGETQYF.

The chain couples TRBV2 to TRBJ2-2; D is ambiguous. Trimming took 8 bases from V and 0 from J, leaving 7 bases between them. The CDR3 runs to 13 residues. Germline CDR1 reads SNHLY; CDR2 reads FYNNEI. The CDR3 here is CASCHPNTGELFF. The CDR3 coding sequence is TGTGCCAGCTGTCATCCGAACACCGGGGAGCTGTTTTTT.

V gene TRBV12-3 or TRBV12-4 combines with J gene TRBJ2-7; tentative D call: TRBD2 (6 bases). The CDR3 runs 12 residues. V was trimmed by 3 bases and J by 4 bases, leaving 7 bases between them. CDR3 sequence (DNA): TGTGCCAGCAGTTTGGAGGGTTACGAGCAGTACTTC. Encoded protein: CASSLEGYEQYF.

This chain joins TRBV4-2 and TRBJ2-1; TRBD2 matches at 8 bases. Per germline, CDR1 LGHNA and CDR2 YNFKEQ. J lost 5 bases, V lost 4 bases, and 13 bases had no gene match. This CDR3 region has 17 residues. In nucleotides, the CDR3 is TGTGCCAGCAGCCCCCTTATGCCGCGGGAGGCACACAATGAGCAGTTCTTC. Translation: CASSPLMPREAHNEQFF.

This rearrangement joins TRBV5-6 to TRBJ2-5; the D gene is possibly TRBD2 (5 bases). The V end lost 4 bases, the J end lost 5 bases, and 12 bases lay between the germline ends. The CDR3 runs to 13 residues. Germline assignment: CDR1 SGHDT and CDR2 YYEEEE. CDR3 nucleotides: TGTGCCAGCAGCAGACCCTCGGGGGAGACCCAGTACTTC. As protein: CASSRPSGETQYF.

This clone was picked up one time. The CDR3 DNA reads as TGTGCCACTAGAGACTCTGGGGCCAACGTCCTGACTTTC. It codes for CATRDSGANVLTF. This chain connects TRBV6-4 to TRBJ2-6; D is uncertain. V was clipped by 10 bases and J by 0 bases, with 7 bases between them. CDR3 length: 13 amino acids. CDR1 is MRHNA and CDR2 is SNTAGT in the germline V gene.

This clone has more than one count but fewer than ten. This chain links TRBV4-1 with TRBJ1-4, with D possibly matching TRBD1 (6 bases). The length of the CDR3 is 16 residues. Looked up from germline, CDR1 is MGHRA and CDR2 is YSYEKL. V dropped 1 base and J dropped 5 bases, with 14 bases sitting between them. This chain's CDR3 is CASSQGRTDGNEKLFF. CDR3 DNA sequence: TGCGCCAGCAGCCAAGGAAGGACAGACGGAAATGAAAAACTGTTTTTT.

Only one count was recorded for this clone. The J gene is TRBJ1-1, the V gene TRBV10-3; D may be TRBD1 (6 bases). This CDR3 comprises 14 residues. V lost 4 bases and J lost 7, with 16 bases in between. Germline V lookup: CDR1 ENHRY, CDR2 SYGVKD. This CDR3 is CAISGQAARVEAFF. For the CDR3, the DNA is TGTGCCATCAGTGGACAGGCGGCCAGAGTTGAAGCTTTCTTT.

This chain connects TRBV5-1 to TRBJ1-1; 8 nucleotides match TRBD1. Germline CDR1 reads SGHRS; CDR2 reads YFSETQ. This CDR3 region has 15 residues. J gave up 3 bases and V 0 bases, and 4 bases lay outside the gene matches. CDR3 in amino acids: CASSLGATGDTEAFF. CDR3 sequence (DNA): TGCGCCAGCAGCTTGGGGGCGACAGGGGACACTGAAGCTTTCTTT.

The chain combines TRBV3-1 (or the pseudogene TRBV3-2) with TRBJ1-1; D not resolved. Trimming shortened V by 1 base and J by 0 bases, and 12 bases separated the two germline ends. The length of the CDR3 is 16 residues. The germline CDR1 and CDR2 sequences are LGHDT and YNNKEL (reference sequence). The CDR3: CASSQGHGGLNTEAFF. CDR3 nucleotide sequence: TGTGCCAGCAGCCAAGGGCATGGAGGGCTGAACACTGAAGCTTTCTTT.

The rearrangement joins TRBV19 to TRBJ2-3; 8 nucleotides agree with TRBD1. This CDR3 comprises 17 residues. The V gene's germline CDR1 is LNHDA and CDR2 SQIVND (reference sequence). Losses at the gene ends were 4 bases for V and 0 bases for J; bases not matched to a gene: 9. The CDR3 sequence is CASSTHRGRVSTDTQYF. As DNA, the CDR3 is TGTGCCAGTAGTACACACAGGGGGAGAGTTAGCACAGATACGCAGTATTTT.

The CDR3 nucleotides read TGCAGCGTTAAAATCCTCGACACCTCGACTAACTATGGCTACACCTTC. It specifies CSVKILDTSTNYGYTF. V is TRBV29-1 and J is TRBJ1-2; D ambiguous. Germline V gives CDR1 SQVTM, CDR2 ANQGSEA. This CDR3 has 16 residues. V shed 5 bases and J shed 0 bases, with 19 bases lying between them.

The J gene is TRBJ2-7, the V gene TRBV2; 9 bases match TRBD1. This CDR3 is 18 amino acids long. Per the germline V gene, CDR1 is SNHLY and CDR2 is FYNNEI. The J segment lost 5 bases and the V segment lost 6 bases, leaving 20 bases of the junction unmatched. The CDR3 DNA reads as TGTGCCAGCAGCGGCCGGGACAGGGACACCGGGCGTTACCACGAGCAGTACTTC. Its translation is CASSGRDRDTGRYHEQYF.

The rearrangement joins TRBV18 to TRBJ2-5; 7 bases line up with TRBD2. The V segment lost 3 bases and the J segment 3 bases; nucleotides outside the gene matches: 7. The germline gives CDR1 KGHSH, CDR2 LQKENI. This CDR3 is built from 15 residues. The CDR3 nucleotides are TGTGCCAGCTCACCTCGAAGGGGAGGGAAAGAGACCCAGTACTTC. The encoded protein is CASSPRRGGKETQYF.

This rearrangement joins TRBV18 to TRBJ1-2; 8 nucleotides align to TRBD1. V trimming: 0 bases; J trimming: 4 bases; junction bases outside the gene matches: 4. Germline-derived CDR1 and CDR2 are KGHSH and LQKENI. This CDR3 spans 15 amino acids. The CDR3 nucleotides read TGTGCCAGCTCACCACCCGGACAGGGAGTCTATGGCTACACCTTC. As protein: CASSPPGQGVYGYTF.

This clone was recorded once. The genes are TRBV10-2 and TRBJ1-4; TRBD1 agrees at 7 bases. Per the germline V gene, CDR1 is WSHSY and CDR2 is SAAADI. V shed 6 bases and J 11 bases; nucleotides not matched to a gene: 15. The CDR3 length is 15 residues. CDR3 nucleotide sequence: TGCGCCAGCAGCGCCGAGGGCCGGGACAGTACGAAACTGTTTTTT. Its protein product is CASSAEGRDSTKLFF.

The CDR3 here is CASSSRAGGPTDTQYF. CDR3 in DNA: TGTGCCAGCAGCTCTCGAGCGGGAGGACCCACAGATACGCAGTATTTT. This chain joins TRBV7-2 and TRBJ2-3; 9 bases are shared with TRBD2. The germline CDR1 and CDR2 sequences are SGHTA and FQGNSA. This CDR3 is built from 16 residues. J gave up 2 bases and V 4 bases, and 7 bases lay outside the gene matches.

The CDR3 sequence: CASSINRGAQGYTF. In nucleotides, the CDR3 is TGTGCCAGTAGTATAAATCGGGGGGCGCAAGGCTACACCTTC. This sequence joins TRBV19 and TRBJ1-2; tentatively, D is TRBD1 (6 bases). Germline loops: CDR1 LNHDA, CDR2 SQIVND (reference sequence). This CDR3 spans 14 amino acids. V was cut by 2 bases and J by 8 bases, with 15 bases left in between.

The chain recombines TRBV14 with TRBJ2-3; weak D call: TRBD1 (5 bases). The CDR3 has 15 amino acids. From germline, CDR1 is SGHDN and CDR2 FVKESK. Between the trimmed V and J ends, which lost 0 bases and 3 bases, there was a span of 10 bases. CDR3 region: CASSQEDMVTDTQYF. CDR3 in DNA: TGTGCCAGCAGCCAAGAGGACATGGTAACAGATACGCAGTATTTT.

V gene TRBV6-4 combines with J gene TRBJ2-1, with D maybe TRBD1 (5 bases). The germline CDR1 and CDR2 sequences are MRHNA and SNTAGT. The V and J ends lost 4 bases and 5 bases respectively, with 9 bases between them. This CDR3 region has 13 residues. In nucleotides, the CDR3 is TGTGCCAGCAGTGTTGACAGCGACAATGAGCAGTTCTTC. This encodes CASSVDSDNEQFF.

The chain recombines TRBV7-2 with TRBJ2-7, with D possibly matching TRBD2 (6 bases). Trimming took off 1 base at V and 0 bases at J, with 10 bases between the two ends. Germline-derived CDR1 and CDR2 are SGHTA and FQGNSA. The CDR3 consists of 15 residues. The CDR3 is CASSLVAASSYEQYF. Written as DNA, the CDR3 is TGTGCCAGCAGCTTAGTAGCGGCGAGCTCCTACGAGCAGTACTTC.

The V call is TRBV5-1, the J call TRBJ1-5; 7 bases map to TRBD1. The CDR3 consists of 14 residues. The germline V gene encodes CDR1 SGHRS and CDR2 YFSETQ. With 0 bases clipped from V and 6 bases from J, the junction kept 3 bases outside the gene matches. The CDR3 nucleotides read TGCGCCAGCAGCTTGGGACAGGGCCGTCAGCCCCAGCATTTT. Translated: CASSLGQGRQPQHF.

This clone was picked up many times. The chain is built from TRBV25-1 and TRBJ2-1; D might be TRBD1 (10 bases). Germline values: CDR1 MGHDK, CDR2 SYGVNS. This CDR3 contains 17 residues. Deletions cut 0 bases from V and 6 bases from J, with 18 bases between. The CDR3, as DNA: TGTGCCAGCAGTGAATACCCTAGCGGGACAGGGGTCAATGAGCAGTTCTTC. Protein: CASSEYPSGTGVNEQFF. Full variable domain (outside the CDR3, taken from reference TRBV25-1 and TRBJ2-1): EADIYQTPRYLVIGTGKKITLECSQTMGHDKMYWYQQDPGMELHLIHYSYGVNSTEKGDLSSESTVSRIRTEHFPLTLESARPSHTSQYLCASSEYPSGTGVNEQFFGPGTRLTVL.

This rearrangement joins TRBV3-1 (or the pseudogene TRBV3-2) to TRBJ1-2; the D is unclear. V dropped 4 bases and J dropped 8 bases, with 17 bases sitting between them. This CDR3 spans 14 amino acids. From germline, CDR1 is LGHDT and CDR2 YNNKEL (reference sequence). CDR3 region: CASSPLRGRNGYTF. The CDR3 nucleotides are TGTGCCAGCAGCCCCCTAAGAGGGCGGAACGGCTACACCTTC.

This clone showed up just once. V is TRBV27 and J is TRBJ2-3; 13 nucleotides match TRBD2. Per germline, CDR1 MNHEY and CDR2 SMNVEV (reference sequence). The CDR3 length is 19 residues. V was clipped by 4 bases and J by 6 bases; unmatched bases: 16. Written as DNA, the CDR3 is TGTGCCAGCAGTTCGAAGGCCCCACTAGCGGGAGGGCCTACGGATACGCAGTATTTT. This translates into CASSSKAPLAGGPTDTQYF.

V gene TRBV19 combines with J gene TRBJ1-2; 7 nucleotides line up with TRBD1. Germline trimming cut 5 bases from V and 2 bases from J; bases unmatched to any gene: 14. Germline V gene sequence: CDR1 LNHDA, CDR2 SQIVND (reference sequence). The CDR3 loop spans 17 amino acids. The chain's CDR3 is CASSQDRGDSKNYGYTF. CDR3 DNA sequence: TGTGCCAGTAGTCAGGACCGTGGGGACAGCAAAAACTATGGCTACACCTTC.

The V call is TRBV2, the J call TRBJ2-7; unclear D gene. From germline, CDR1 is SNHLY and CDR2 FYNNEI. The CDR3 has 12 amino acids. Trimming cost V 5 bases and J 4 bases, with 9 bases left between them. CDR3 residues: CASSLLGYEQYF. CDR3 sequence (DNA): TGTGCCAGCAGTCTGCTAGGTTACGAGCAGTACTTC.

The J gene is TRBJ2-1, the V gene TRBV19, with 8 positions matching TRBD2. Germline lookup yields CDR1 LNHDA and CDR2 SQIVND (reference sequence). J gave up 4 bases and V 2 bases, and 7 bases lay outside the gene matches. This CDR3 is built from 16 residues. The DNA for the CDR3 is TGTGCCAGTAGTATATCGGCGGGAGGTTCGTACAATGAGCAGTTCTTC. The encoded protein is CASSISAGGSYNEQFF. The full variable domain, completed using reference TRBV19 and TRBJ2-1, is DGGITQSPKYLFRKEGQNVTLSCEQNLNHDAMYWYRQDPGQGLRLIYYSQIVNDFQKGDIAEGYSVSREKKESFPLTVTSAQKNPTAFYLCASSISAGGSYNEQFFGPGTRLTVL.

V usage is TRBV2 and J usage is TRBJ2-1; 8 bases are shared with TRBD2. The CDR3 has 16 residues. With V trimmed by 4 bases and J by 9 bases, 14 bases remained unmatched. The germline V gene encodes CDR1 SNHLY and CDR2 FYNNEI. The CDR3 region has the DNA TGTGCCAGCAGTGGACTAGCGCCAAACCTTGGTAGTGAGCAGTTCTTC. Translating gives CASSGLAPNLGSEQFF.